One sample yielded the 26 T cell receptor beta chains listed below, sequenced in a study of blood T cell repertoires in COVID-19. Method: immunoSEQ multiplex PCR; TCRdb's copy keeps in-frame clones and lacks some. The repertoire holds about 100,000 clones, roughly 80% seen once, with about an eighth in the top ten. Sequencing was carried out using peripheral blood. The origin of the receptors is a man in his forties or fifties with active or convalescent COVID-19.

This chain connects TRBV10-3 to TRBJ1-1, with 7 bases aligning to TRBD1. In germline, CDR1 is ENHRY, CDR2 SYGVKD. This CDR3 is 13 amino acids long. The J segment lost 4 bases and the V segment lost 9 bases, leaving 8 bases of the junction unmatched. For the CDR3, the DNA is TGTGCCATACTACAGGGGTTGGGCACTGAAGCTTTCTTT. Its protein is CAILQGLGTEAFF.

V and J are TRBV7-2 and TRBJ2-5, with D maybe TRBD2 (5 bases). This CDR3 has 14 amino acids. Germline V CDR1 and CDR2: SGHTA, FQGNSA. The V end lost 6 bases, the J end lost 5 bases, and 16 bases lay between the germline ends. CDR3 DNA: TGTGCCAGCAGTCTAGGACTCCGGCCGGAGACCCAGTACTTC. Its translation: CASSLGLRPETQYF.

The chain employs TRBV15 and TRBJ2-1; D is undetermined. Germline-derived CDR1 and CDR2 are LNHNV and YYDKDF (reference sequence). The CDR3 spans 13 residues. V lost 0 bases to trimming and J lost 9 bases, with 9 bases between them. This chain's CDR3 is CATSRDSDFEQFF. For the CDR3, the DNA is TGTGCCACCAGCAGAGATAGTGATTTTGAGCAGTTCTTC. Using reference TRBV15 and TRBJ2-1 for the parts outside the CDR3, the full variable domain is DAMVIQNPRYQVTQFGKPVTLSCSQTLNHNVMYWYQQKSSQAPKLLFHYYDKDFNNEADTPDNFQSRRPNTSFCFLDIRSPGLGDTAMYLCATSRDSDFEQFFGPGTRLTVL.

This chain joins TRBV6-5 and TRBJ2-7; 8 bases are a match to TRBD2. The germline V gene encodes CDR1 MNHEY and CDR2 SVGAGI. The CDR3 consists of 15 residues. Trimming removed 1 base from V and 5 bases from J; junction bases left unmatched: 7. The DNA for the CDR3 is TGTGCCAGCAGTTACTACGAGACTAGCGACAACGAGCAGTACTTC. It yields the protein CASSYYETSDNEQYF.

The chain has TRBV3-1 (or the pseudogene TRBV3-2) and TRBJ2-7; possible D gene TRBD1, 5 bases. Per the germline V gene, CDR1 is LGHDT and CDR2 is YNNKEL (reference sequence). The CDR3 runs to 14 residues. V was cut by 0 bases and J by 5 bases, with 11 bases left in between. CDR3 DNA: TGTGCCAGCAGCCAAGATTTCCAGGGAAACGAGCAGTACTTC. Translating it yields CASSQDFQGNEQYF.

The chain couples TRBV19 to TRBJ2-7; D might be TRBD2 (6 bases). Deletions cut 1 base from V and 7 bases from J, with 11 bases between. Germline assignment: CDR1 LNHDA and CDR2 SQIVND (reference sequence). The length of the CDR3 is 13 residues. The CDR3 region has the DNA TGTGCCAGTAGTATAGTTGGAGGGGTTGAGCAGTACTTC. This sequence encodes CASSIVGGVEQYF.

This clone showed up just once. The chain carries TRBV10-3 and TRBJ2-5, with 7 bases lining up with TRBD1. The CDR3 runs 14 residues. The germline gives CDR1 ENHRY, CDR2 SYGVKD. The junction had 8 bases not matched to a gene; V was cut back by 3 bases and J by 7 bases. The DNA of the CDR3 is TGTGCCATCAGTGAACTACAGGGGAGCGGGACCCAGTACTTC. Translating it yields CAISELQGSGTQYF.

The rearrangement joins TRBV28 to TRBJ2-7, with 10 bases that match TRBD2. The CDR3 totals 15 residues. Losses at the gene ends were 6 bases for V and 7 bases for J; bases not matched to a gene: 12. CDR1 is MDHEN and CDR2 is SYDVKM in the germline V gene. The CDR3 DNA reads TGTGCCAGCAGCCGAACTAGCGGGATCCGTAGAGAGCAGTACTTC. It is translated as CASSRTSGIRREQYF.

This chain links TRBV28 with TRBJ2-5, with 8 nucleotides matching TRBD1. Germline-derived CDR1 and CDR2 are MDHEN and SYDVKM. This CDR3 has 14 residues. The V segment lost 5 bases and the J segment 7 bases; nucleotides outside the gene matches: 9. The CDR3 nucleotides are TGTGCCAGCAGTCCCTCAGGGGGCGCGGGGACCCAGTACTTC. Amino acids: CASSPSGGAGTQYF.

This clone was detected only once. V is TRBV5-5 and J is TRBJ1-1; D remains ambiguous. CDR3 length equals 14 residues. Looked up from germline, CDR1 is SGHKS and CDR2 is YYEKEE (reference sequence). V was shortened by 0 bases and J by 3 bases, with 9 bases between the two germline ends. For the CDR3, the DNA is TGTGCCAGCAGCTTGGGACACCTGGACACTGAAGCTTTCTTT. As protein: CASSLGHLDTEAFF.

The rearrangement uses TRBV5-4 and TRBJ2-3; no clear D. Per the germline V gene, CDR1 is SGHNT and CDR2 is YYREEE (reference sequence). The CDR3 covers 14 residues. Between the trimmed V and J ends, which lost 4 bases and 0 bases, there was a span of 9 bases. The CDR3 DNA sequence: TGTGCCAGCAGCCCCCTATCTAGCACAGATACGCAGTATTTT. This codes for CASSPLSSTDTQYF.

A single count supports this clone. The chain couples TRBV18 to TRBJ2-5, with 8 bases matching TRBD1. CDR1 and CDR2 from the germline V gene are KGHSH and LQKENI. The junction had 7 bases not matched to a gene; V was cut back by 10 bases and J by 3 bases. The CDR3 extends over 13 amino acids. CDR3 nucleotides: TGTGCCACCAACAGGGGGGTGGAAGAGACCCAGTACTTC. Translation gives CATNRGVEETQYF.

This chain connects TRBV6-5 to TRBJ2-7, with D perhaps matching TRBD2 (5 bases). Germline CDR1 reads MNHEY; CDR2 reads SVGAGI. V lost 8 bases and J 6 bases, leaving 17 bases between the germline ends. The CDR3 runs 13 residues. This CDR3 reads CASSWETLSEQYF. Written as DNA, the CDR3 is TGTGCCAGCTCCTGGGAGACTCTAAGCGAGCAGTACTTC.

The rearrangement links TRBV2 to TRBJ1-5; TRBD1 matches at 12 bases. The V segment lost 6 bases and the J segment 5 bases; nucleotides outside the gene matches: 5. The CDR3 spans 15 residues. Per the germline V gene, CDR1 is SNHLY and CDR2 is FYNNEI. The CDR3 protein is CASRGGTGGDQPQHF. The CDR3 bases are TGTGCCAGCAGAGGCGGGACAGGGGGCGATCAGCCCCAGCATTTT.

The CDR3 loop is CASSYSSGSHEKLFF. As DNA, the CDR3 is TGTGCCAGCAGTTACTCGTCAGGGTCTCATGAAAAACTGTTTTTT. The chain couples TRBV6-5 to TRBJ1-4; perhaps TRBD1 as D (5 bases). Trimming took off 0 bases at V and 6 bases at J, with 11 bases between the two ends. There are 15 residues in the CDR3. Germline V CDR1 and CDR2: MNHEY, SVGAGI.

This rearrangement joins TRBV19 to TRBJ2-1; D unresolved. Looked up from germline, CDR1 is LNHDA and CDR2 is SQIVND (reference sequence). This CDR3 is built from 15 residues. V was shortened by 3 bases and J by 0 bases, with 9 bases between the two germline ends. The CDR3 loop is CASSIVGYSYNEQFF. The CDR3 coding sequence is TGTGCCAGTAGTATTGTCGGGTACTCCTACAATGAGCAGTTCTTC.

The V call is TRBV1, the J call TRBJ2-1; the D call TRBD2 from the table was never checked on the DNA. TRBV1 is assigned pseudogene status. The CDR3 contains 18 residues. In nucleotides, the CDR3 is TGCACCAGCAGCCAAGAAACTTGGGGGGACTACCAGAACAATGAGCAGTTCTTC. It translates to CTSSQETWGDYQNNEQFF.

The chain combines TRBV7-8 with TRBJ2-1; 13 bases align to TRBD2. Germline lookup yields CDR1 SGHVS and CDR2 FQNEAQ. J lost 4 bases, V lost 5 bases, and 11 bases had no gene match. The CDR3 covers 18 residues. The CDR3 region is CASSPRRGTSGTYNEQFF. CDR3 DNA sequence: TGTGCCAGCAGCCCAAGGAGGGGGACTAGCGGGACTTACAATGAGCAGTTCTTC.

The chain joins TRBV10-3 to TRBJ2-2, with TRBD2 matching 8 bases. The CDR3 runs to 14 residues. Germline CDR1 is ENHRY and CDR2 is SYGVKD. The junction had 6 bases not matched to a gene; V was cut back by 7 bases and J by 5 bases. CDR3 protein: CAINQAGGTGELFF. As DNA, the CDR3 is TGTGCCATCAACCAGGCGGGAGGAACCGGGGAGCTGTTTTTT.

The V and J genes are TRBV28 and TRBJ1-1; 7 bases align to TRBD1. The germline V gene encodes CDR1 MDHEN and CDR2 SYDVKM. Trimming took 4 bases from V and 4 from J; bases not matched to a gene: 6. The CDR3 extends over 14 amino acids. In DNA, the CDR3 is TGTGCCAGCAGTTCGCCGACAGGGAGCACTGAAGCTTTCTTT. Translated: CASSSPTGSTEAFF.

The chain joins TRBV27 to TRBJ1-3; the match to TRBD1 covers 7 bases. This CDR3 has 14 amino acids. Trimming removed 3 bases from V and 4 bases from J; junction bases left unmatched: 3. Germline assignment: CDR1 MNHEY and CDR2 SMNVEV (reference sequence). CDR3 nucleotides: TGTGCCAGCAGTTTGACAGGGAACGGAAACACCATATATTTT. Translation: CASSLTGNGNTIYF.

The chain joins TRBV5-8 to TRBJ1-5; no clear D gene. Between the trimmed V and J ends, which lost 1 base and 4 bases, there was a span of 6 bases. This CDR3 spans 13 amino acids. CDR1 is SGHTS, CDR2 YDEGEE, per germline. The CDR3 bases are TGTGCCAGCAGCTTGACGGGGAATCAGCCCCAGCATTTT. As protein: CASSLTGNQPQHF.

CDR3 in DNA: TGCGCCAGCAGCTTGGGAGGAGCGGGAGATGAGACCCAGTACTTC. Translation: CASSLGGAGDETQYF. This chain joins TRBV5-1 and TRBJ2-5; TRBD2 matches 8 bases. V trimming: 0 bases; J trimming: 5 bases; junction bases outside the gene matches: 6. Germline-derived CDR1 and CDR2 are SGHRS and YFSETQ. This CDR3 contains 15 residues. Full variable domain (missing parts from reference TRBV5-1 and TRBJ2-5): KAGVTQTPRYLIKTRGQQVTLSCSPISGHRSVSWYQQTPGQGLQFLFEYFSETQRNKGNFPGRFSGRQFSNSRSEMNVSTLELGDSALYLCASSLGGAGDETQYFGPGTRLLVL.

J is TRBJ1-2 and V is TRBV18; a possible D gene is TRBD1 (5 bases). This CDR3 contains 15 residues. Trimming took 5 bases from V and 5 from J, leaving 18 bases between them. The V gene's germline CDR1 is KGHSH and CDR2 LQKENI. CDR3 residues: CASSAWDFLEYGYTF. CDR3 nucleotide sequence: TGTGCCAGCTCAGCCTGGGACTTTTTGGAGTATGGCTACACCTTC.

This chain links TRBV27 with TRBJ1-6, with D unclear. The CDR3 is 12 amino acids. Per germline, CDR1 MNHEY and CDR2 SMNVEV (reference sequence). V was cut by 8 bases and J by 9 bases, with 11 bases left in between. The CDR3 nucleotides are TGTGCCAGCGGTGTTTTGAGTTCACCCCTCCACTTT. This gives the protein CASGVLSSPLHF.

This chain uses TRBV3-1 (or the pseudogene TRBV3-2) with TRBJ1-1, with D maybe TRBD1 (5 bases). V shed 4 bases and J shed 1 base, with 7 bases lying between them. Germline CDR1 and CDR2: LGHDT and YNNKEL (reference sequence). The CDR3 runs to 13 residues. This CDR3 reads CASSRRGNTEAFF. CDR3 sequence (DNA): TGTGCCAGCAGCCGAAGGGGGAACACTGAAGCTTTCTTT.